One sample yielded the 26 T cell receptor beta chains listed below, sequenced in a study of tumor-infiltrating lymphocytes in primary liver carcinoma. Priming with a constant-region primer yielded TCR beta cDNA from 400 to 500 ng total RNA. ARM-PCR was slightly modified, and three nested multiplex PCR rounds with it gave rise to the TCR beta libraries. The first two PCR rounds used TRBV1-TRBV30 forward primers with a C-beta reverse primer, nine to ten cycles each. From the multiplex PCR reads, TCRdb called clonotypes with MiXCR, one entry per CDR3 protein. The sample consists of about 200,000 distinct CDR3 sequences, approximately 64% of them appearing once. Unsorted whole blood served as the source of blood RNA, and germline DNA was extracted as well. Sequencing was carried out using peripheral blood. The receptors here all came from a woman aged 55-75 years with primary liver carcinoma and hepatitis B virus infection.

Comment on this clonotype: Likely a read error: the CDR3 ends without its conserved phenylalanine or tryptophan. This chain joins TRBV11-2 and TRBJ2-1, with no clear D. Deletions cut 0 bases from V and 8 bases from J, with 8 bases between. Germline lookup yields CDR1 SGHAT and CDR2 FQNNGV. The CDR3 is made up of 13 amino acids. In DNA form, the CDR3 reads TGTGCCAGCAGCTTAGATCTAGGGTATGAGCAGTTCTCC. The encoded protein is CASSLDLGYEQFS.

Remarks on this clonotype: A junction boundary mismatches the germline segment, possibly from a read error. J is TRBJ2-3 and V is TRBV6-5, with 10 nucleotides matching TRBD2. Germline V lookup: CDR1 MNHEY, CDR2 SVGAGI. The CDR3 extends over 17 amino acids. CDR3 loop: CASSKASSGSRTDTQYF. The DNA for the CDR3 is TGTGCCAGCAGTAAAGCCTCTAGCGGGAGTCGCACTGATACGCAGTATTTT.

This clonotype was counted a few times. The chain combines TRBV28 with TRBJ1-5, with 11 bases that match TRBD1. The V segment lost 4 bases and the J segment 6 bases; nucleotides outside the gene matches: 8. The CDR3 consists of 16 residues. Germline values: CDR1 MDHEN, CDR2 SYDVKM. CDR3 loop: CASSSPGQGAVQPQHF. CDR3 nucleotide sequence: TGTGCCAGCAGTTCCCCCGGACAGGGGGCAGTTCAGCCCCAGCATTTT.

Note on this clonotype: One junction end does not reproduce the germline sequence, and a read error may be involved. The J gene is TRBJ1-2, the V gene TRBV12-3 or TRBV12-4; a weak D match, TRBD1 (6 bases). The CDR3 contains 15 residues. The CDR3 DNA reads TGTGCCTGCAGTTTGGGTCAGAACAGGGAGAGCGGCTACACCTTC. It encodes CACSLGQNRESGYTF.

On this clonotype itself: At one end, the junction sequence differs from germline, possibly due to a read error. This chain joins TRBV6-5 and TRBJ1-2, with no clear D. The CDR3 is 13 amino acids. Germline assignment: CDR1 MNHEY and CDR2 SVGAGI. CDR3 amino acids: CTSSYDTNYGYTF. The CDR3 DNA sequence: TGTACCAGCAGCTACGACACCAACTATGGCTACACCTTC.

At least ten counts were recorded for this clonotype. The chain combines TRBV12-3 or TRBV12-4 with TRBJ1-2; D gene ambiguous. V lost 1 base, J lost 8 bases, and 20 bases lay in between. The CDR3 spans 16 residues. The CDR3 sequence: CASSLDAAQRFEGYTF. The CDR3, as DNA: TGTGCCAGCAGTTTAGACGCAGCTCAGCGGTTTGAGGGCTACACCTTC.

The V gene is TRBV5-6, the J gene TRBJ2-7, with D maybe TRBD1 (5 bases). V was clipped by 0 bases and J by 4 bases, with 14 bases between them. The CDR3 loop spans 15 amino acids. Per germline, CDR1 SGHDT and CDR2 YYEEEE. CDR3 loop: CASSLGILGDYEQYF. The DNA of the CDR3 is TGTGCCAGCAGCTTGGGGATCCTAGGGGATTACGAGCAGTACTTC.

This clonotype has ten or more counts. The chain has TRBV10-3 and TRBJ2-7, with D possibly matching TRBD2 (6 bases). Trimming took off 5 bases at V and 9 bases at J, with 17 bases between the two ends. The germline gives CDR1 ENHRY, CDR2 SYGVKD. The CDR3 is 13 residues long. In nucleotides, the CDR3 is TGTGCCATCAGTACAAGGGAGGAACCGGGGCAGTACTTC. This gives the protein CAISTREEPGQYF.

Worth noting for this clonotype: One end of the junction varies from germline; a read error may be responsible. J is TRBJ1-1 and V is TRBV11-1; D perhaps matches TRBD1 (5 bases). Germline V gene lookup returns CDR1 SGHAT and CDR2 FQDESV (reference sequence). The CDR3 has 16 amino acids. The CDR3 DNA reads TGTGTCAGCAGCCCCAGGGAGAAGTGGATGAACACTGAAGCTTTCTTT. Its translation: CVSSPREKWMNTEAFF.

In the case of this clonotype: The junction and the germline gene differ at one end; a read error may be behind it. The rearrangement uses TRBV7-9 and TRBJ2-1; 14 bases line up with TRBD2. CDR1 SEHNR and CDR2 FQNEAQ come from the germline V gene (reference sequence). This CDR3 has 17 residues. As DNA, the CDR3 is TGTGTCAGCAGCTCCCGGACTAGCGGGAGGTCCTACAATGAGCAGTTCTTC. Encoded protein: CVSSSRTSGRSYNEQFF. Full variable domain (rest looked up from reference TRBV7-9 and TRBJ2-1): DTGVSQNPRHKITKRGQNVTFRCDPISEHNRLYWYRQTLGQGPEFLTYFQNEAQLEKSRLLSDRFSAERPKGSFSTLEIQRTEQGDSAMYLCVSSSRTSGRSYNEQFFGPGTRLTVL.

The chain joins TRBV11-3 to TRBJ2-1; 9 bases fit TRBD1. The CDR3 is 14 residues long. Trimming cost V 7 bases and J 12 bases; bases outside gene matches: 13. Germline V gene data show CDR1 as SGHNT and CDR2 as YENEEA. CDR3 amino acids: CASNQIRTGERQFF. CDR3 sequence (DNA): TGTGCCAGCAACCAGATTAGGACAGGGGAAAGGCAGTTCTTC.

DNA for the CDR3: TGTGCCAGCAGCCCATCCGGGCCCCATCCCCAGCATTTT. Protein sequence: CASSPSGPHPQHF. The rearrangement uses TRBV7-9 and TRBJ1-5; D unresolved. Trimming took off 5 bases at V and 10 bases at J, with 15 bases between the two ends. The germline V gene encodes CDR1 SEHNR and CDR2 FQNEAQ (reference sequence). The CDR3 runs 13 residues.

A remark on this clonotype: This may come from a read error, since a much larger clone is one base off. V usage is TRBV5-5 and J usage is TRBJ2-6; D uncertain. The CDR3 is 16 residues long. Germline loops: CDR1 SGHKS, CDR2 YYEKEE (reference sequence). The V and J ends lost 4 bases and 0 bases respectively, with 11 bases between them. This CDR3 reads CASSLLTHSGANVLTF. CDR3 nucleotides: TGTGCCAGCAGCCTTCTCACCCACTCTGGGGCCAACGTCCTGACTTTC.

Comments on this clonotype: A read error may produce the germline difference seen at one junction end. V usage is TRBV30 and J usage is TRBJ1-1, with 9 positions matching TRBD1. The CDR3 contains 15 residues. The germline gives CDR1 GTSNPN, CDR2 SVGIG (reference sequence). CDR3 loop: CVWVGTGIVNTEAFF. CDR3 in DNA: TGTGTCTGGGTCGGGACAGGGATCGTGAACACTGAAGCTTTCTTT.

This clonotype occurred once. The junction does not match germline at one end; this may be a read error. The chain couples TRBV12-3 or TRBV12-4 to TRBJ2-3, with 9 bases aligning to TRBD1. The CDR3 covers 14 residues. The CDR3 region is CASRVTGGTDMQYF. As DNA, the CDR3 is TGTGCCAGCAGGGTAACAGGGGGCACAGATATGCAGTATTTT.

The chain combines TRBV5-1 with TRBJ1-1; D uncertain. V was pared by 0 bases and J by 0 bases, with 9 bases between. Germline V CDR1 and CDR2: SGHRS, YFSETQ. CDR3 size: 15 residues. DNA for the CDR3: TGCGCCAGCAGCTTGGGATATAGCTTGAACACTGAAGCTTTCTTT. Residues: CASSLGYSLNTEAFF. Combining the CDR3 with reference TRBV5-1 and TRBJ1-1 gives the whole variable domain KAGVTQTPRYLIKTRGQQVTLSCSPISGHRSVSWYQQTPGQGLQFLFEYFSETQRNKGNFPGRFSGRQFSNSRSEMNVSTLELGDSALYLCASSLGYSLNTEAFFGQGTRLTVV.

With respect to this clonotype: Given a much more abundant clone one base away, this may be a read error. The rearrangement joins TRBV6-5 to TRBJ1-2; 9 bases align to TRBD1. Germline V gives CDR1 MNHEY, CDR2 SVGAGI. With 5 bases clipped from V and 4 bases from J, the junction kept 5 bases outside the gene matches. The CDR3 has 14 amino acids. The CDR3 DNA sequence: TGTGCCAGCAGTAGGGACAGGGCGGTCTATGGCTACACCTTC. Translation: CASSRDRAVYGYTF.

This chain connects TRBV29-1 to TRBJ2-3; the D gene is possibly TRBD1 (5 bases). The CDR3 extends over 17 amino acids. The V gene's germline CDR1 is SQVTM and CDR2 ANQGSEA. CDR3 protein: CRADGPGQGTSTDTQYF. The DNA of the CDR3 is TGCCGTGCCGACGGGCCGGGCCAGGGAACAAGCACAGATACGCAGTATTTT.

On this clonotype: At one end the junction does not follow the germline gene, possibly because of a read error. The chain carries TRBV6-5 and TRBJ2-2, with a tentative D call TRBD2 (6 bases). The germline V gene encodes CDR1 MNHEY and CDR2 SVGAGI. The CDR3 consists of 17 residues. DNA of the CDR3: TGTGCCAGCAGTTACTCGGGGCTTGTGGGGGGAATCGGGGAGCTGTTTTTC. Amino acids: CASSYSGLVGGIGELFF.

This clonotype appeared a single time. A much larger clone differs from this one at a single base, so this may be a read error. The V gene is TRBV4-1, the J gene TRBJ2-7; TRBD1 might be the D (5 bases). Germline CDR1 is MGHRA and CDR2 is YSYEKL. The CDR3 length is 12 residues. The CDR3 nucleotides read TGCGCCAGCAGCCCTGCAAGGGGCGAGCGGTACTTC. It specifies CASSPARGERYF.

This clonotype appeared a single time. The V call is TRBV20-1, the J call TRBJ1-1, with TRBD1 as a possible D gene (5 bases). Germline lookup yields CDR1 DFQATT and CDR2 SNEGSKA (reference sequence). With 0 bases removed from V and 1 base from J, the gap between germline ends came to 15 bases. The CDR3 length is 16 residues. CDR3 sequence reads: CSARDSSQGANTEAFF. CDR3 DNA sequence: TGCAGTGCTAGAGATTCGTCGCAGGGCGCGAACACTGAAGCTTTCTTT.

The chain has TRBV7-9 and TRBJ2-1, with 10 bases lining up with TRBD1. In germline, CDR1 is SEHNR, CDR2 FQNEAQ (reference sequence). This CDR3 has 16 residues. V lost 4 bases and J lost 9; bases outside the gene matches: 12. Written as DNA, the CDR3 is TGTGCCAGCAGCTCGACAGGGGGCGCGTTTTCGAGTGAGCAGTTCTTC. It translates to CASSSTGGAFSSEQFF.

The rearrangement links TRBV20-1 to TRBJ2-7, with D unclear. The length of the CDR3 is 11 residues. Per the germline V gene, CDR1 is DFQATT and CDR2 is SNEGSKA (reference sequence). Trimming stripped 5 bases from V and 6 bases from J, with 11 bases between. The CDR3 spells CSAANPGEQYF. The CDR3 DNA reads TGCAGTGCTGCGAATCCGGGCGAGCAGTACTTC.

Concerning this clonotype itself: A single base separates this from a much larger clone, so it may be a read error. The chain couples TRBV10-3 to TRBJ1-1, with 8 bases identical to TRBD1. Germline V lookup: CDR1 ENHRY, CDR2 SYGVKD. This CDR3 comprises 15 residues. The DNA of the CDR3 is TGTGTCATCAGGGGGTCAGGGGGCGGCGCGACTGAAGCTTTCTTT. Residues: CVIRGSGGGATEAFF.

This clonotype was counted once. The gene calls are TRBV29-1 and TRBJ1-2; possibly TRBD1 for D (6 bases). Germline CDR1 is SQVTM and CDR2 is ANQGSEA. The V end was cut by 3 bases, the J end by 12 bases, with 23 bases between. This CDR3 spans 14 amino acids. CDR3 DNA sequence: TGCAGCGTTGAGGGGGGACAAAAGGACTATGACCACACCTTC. This gives the protein CSVEGGQKDYDHTF.

Concerning this clonotype: The junction differs from germline at one of its ends, possibly a read error. The V and J genes are TRBV11-2 and TRBJ2-7; 7 bases are shared with TRBD2. From germline, CDR1 is SGHAT and CDR2 FQNNGV. The CDR3 loop spans 15 amino acids. CDR3 nucleotides: TGTACCAGCAGCTTAGGACTAGGACGGTCCTACGAGCAGTACTTC. Its protein product is CTSSLGLGRSYEQYF.